The T cell receptor beta chain under discussion was sequenced for a study of shared clonotypes between healthy human individuals. Turning to the study itself: Researchers assigned three CD4 naive, three CD4 memory, two CD8 naive and one CD8 memory plate to each donor. Study-level points and caveats: Incompleteness in sorted-subset sequencing, despite large depth, was shown by rarefaction. For naive CD4 cells, roughly 5.5% of clonotypes were shared across a handful of donors.

Only one count was recorded for this clone. The antigen is undetermined. Libraries were prepared by immunoSEQ multiplex PCR; TCRdb keeps only in-frame clonotypes and omits some of them. There are about 2 million clones in the sample; roughly 94% occur only once, and 0.13% lies in the top ten. Germline V CDR1 and CDR2: SGHTA, FQGNSA. V lost 5 bases, J lost 11 bases, and 14 bases lay in between. The CDR3 spans 12 residues. It was into CD45RA+ naive and CD45RA-negative memory subsets that the CD4+ cells were split. The sequencing sample was made of naive CD4+ T cells sorted from blood. Subset reported: CD45RA+ positively selected. This chain joins TRBV7-2 and TRBJ2-3; D unresolved. The TCR originated in a man between 18 and 29 years old in good health. The CDR3 reads CASSLRPAEQYF. CDR3 DNA sequence: TGTGCCAGCAGCCTCCGGCCCGCCGAGCAGTATTTT.